This T cell receptor (beta chain) was documented in a study of blood T cell repertoires in COVID-19. Background on the study: PBMCs, B-cell-depleted T cells, or T cells were the source of the cDNA or gDNA that made up the material.

Here immunoSEQ multiplex PCR was the method, and the copy in TCRdb shows in-frame clones only, minus some. The sample records 200,000 to 250,000 clones, 70% to 85% being singletons. The CDR3 runs to 15 residues. Trimming stripped 5 bases from V and 4 bases from J, with 14 bases between. Germline CDR1 SGHTA, CDR2 FQGNSA. Cohort 3 donors were reported recovered after two negative PCRs, clearance, or symptom resolution. The chain is built from TRBV7-2 and TRBJ1-4; tentatively, D is TRBD1 (6 bases). Specimen: PBMCs or T cells enriched from blood (not recorded which). This receptor was identified in a man aged 55 to 70 who had recovered from COVID-19. The CDR3, as DNA: TGTGCCAGCAGCCCAGGGGTCGTCGGTAATGAAAAACTGTTTTTT. Translating gives CASSPGVVGNEKLFF.